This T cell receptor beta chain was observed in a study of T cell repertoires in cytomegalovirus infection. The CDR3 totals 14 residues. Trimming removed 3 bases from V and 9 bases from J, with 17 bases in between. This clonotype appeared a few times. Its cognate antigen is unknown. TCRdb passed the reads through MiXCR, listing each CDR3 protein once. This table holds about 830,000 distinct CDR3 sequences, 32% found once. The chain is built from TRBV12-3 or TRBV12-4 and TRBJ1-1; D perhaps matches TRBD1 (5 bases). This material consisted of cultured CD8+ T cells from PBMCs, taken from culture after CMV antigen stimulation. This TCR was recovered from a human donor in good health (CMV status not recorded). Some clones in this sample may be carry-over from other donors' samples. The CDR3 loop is CASSLGLAANQAFF. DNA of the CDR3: TGTGCCAGCAGTTTGGGACTAGCGGCAAACCAAGCTTTCTTT.